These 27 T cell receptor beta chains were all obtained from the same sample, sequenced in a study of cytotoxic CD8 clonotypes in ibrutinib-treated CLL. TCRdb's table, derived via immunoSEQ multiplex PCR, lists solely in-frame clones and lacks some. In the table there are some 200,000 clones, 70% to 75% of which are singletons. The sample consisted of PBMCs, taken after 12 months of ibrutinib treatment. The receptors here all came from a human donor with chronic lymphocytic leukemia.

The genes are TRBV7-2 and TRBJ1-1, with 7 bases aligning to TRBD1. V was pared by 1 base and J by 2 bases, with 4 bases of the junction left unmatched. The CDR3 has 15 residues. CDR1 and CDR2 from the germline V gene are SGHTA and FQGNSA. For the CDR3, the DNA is TGTGCCAGCAGCTTAGTTGGGACAGAAAACACTGAAGCTTTCTTT. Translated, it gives CASSLVGTENTEAFF.

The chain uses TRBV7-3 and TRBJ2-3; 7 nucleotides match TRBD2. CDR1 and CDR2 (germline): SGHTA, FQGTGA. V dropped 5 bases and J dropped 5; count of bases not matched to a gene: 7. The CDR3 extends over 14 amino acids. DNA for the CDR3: TGTGCCAGCAGCCAACGGGGGGATGTAGATACGCAGTATTTT. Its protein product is CASSQRGDVDTQYF.

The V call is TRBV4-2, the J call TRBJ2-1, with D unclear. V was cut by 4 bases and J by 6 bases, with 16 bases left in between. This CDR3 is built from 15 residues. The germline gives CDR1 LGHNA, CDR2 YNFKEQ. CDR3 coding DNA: TGTGCCAGCAGCCTTCAGTGGGGTACGGGCAATGAGCAGTTCTTC. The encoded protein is CASSLQWGTGNEQFF.

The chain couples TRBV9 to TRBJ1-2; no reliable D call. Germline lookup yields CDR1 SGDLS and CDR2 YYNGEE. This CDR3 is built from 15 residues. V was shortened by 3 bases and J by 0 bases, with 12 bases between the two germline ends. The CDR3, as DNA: TGTGCCAGCAGCGGGCCTCTGCTAGCTAACTATGGCTACACCTTC. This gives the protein CASSGPLLANYGYTF.

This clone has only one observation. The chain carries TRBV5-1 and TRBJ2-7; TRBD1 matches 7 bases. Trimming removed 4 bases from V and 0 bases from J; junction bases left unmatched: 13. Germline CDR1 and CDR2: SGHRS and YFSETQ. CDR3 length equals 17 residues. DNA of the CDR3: TGCGCCAGCAGCCTGGGATCCCCGGGACAGTACTCCTACGAGCAGTACTTC. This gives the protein CASSLGSPGQYSYEQYF.

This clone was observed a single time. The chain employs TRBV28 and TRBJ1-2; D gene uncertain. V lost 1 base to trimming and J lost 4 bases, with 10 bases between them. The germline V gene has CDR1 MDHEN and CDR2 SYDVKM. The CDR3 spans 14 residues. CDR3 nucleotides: TGTGCCAGCAGTTTATTTGGTATGGGCTATGGCTACACCTTC. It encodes CASSLFGMGYGYTF.

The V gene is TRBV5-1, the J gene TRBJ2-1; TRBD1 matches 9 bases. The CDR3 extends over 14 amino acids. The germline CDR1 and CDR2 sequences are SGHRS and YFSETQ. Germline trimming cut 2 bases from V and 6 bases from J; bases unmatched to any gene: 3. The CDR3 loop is CASSLQGAPNEQFF. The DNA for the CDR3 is TGCGCCAGCAGCTTACAGGGGGCCCCCAATGAGCAGTTCTTC.

Here the CDR3 reads CASRHRAGVPYYEQYF. In DNA, the CDR3 is TGTGCCAGCAGGCACCGGGCTGGAGTCCCCTACTACGAGCAGTACTTC. The chain is built from TRBV11-2 and TRBJ2-7; no clear D. V lost 6 bases and J 3 bases, leaving 21 bases between the germline ends. This CDR3 is 16 amino acids long. Germline V gives CDR1 SGHAT, CDR2 FQNNGV.

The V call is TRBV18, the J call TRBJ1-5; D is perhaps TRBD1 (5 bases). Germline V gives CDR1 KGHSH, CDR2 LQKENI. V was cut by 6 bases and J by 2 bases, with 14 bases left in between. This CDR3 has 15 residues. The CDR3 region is CASSPGAGGNQPQHF. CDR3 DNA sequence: TGTGCCAGCTCCCCCGGGGCTGGAGGCAATCAGCCCCAGCATTTT.

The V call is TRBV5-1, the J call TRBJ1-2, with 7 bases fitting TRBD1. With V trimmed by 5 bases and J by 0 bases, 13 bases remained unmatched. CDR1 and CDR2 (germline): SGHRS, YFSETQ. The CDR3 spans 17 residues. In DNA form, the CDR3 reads TGCGCCAGCAGATTAAGGTTTTCAGGGACAGCTAACTATGGCTACACCTTC. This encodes CASRLRFSGTANYGYTF. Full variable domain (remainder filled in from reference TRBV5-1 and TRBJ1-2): KAGVTQTPRYLIKTRGQQVTLSCSPISGHRSVSWYQQTPGQGLQFLFEYFSETQRNKGNFPGRFSGRQFSNSRSEMNVSTLELGDSALYLCASRLRFSGTANYGYTFGSGTRLTVV.

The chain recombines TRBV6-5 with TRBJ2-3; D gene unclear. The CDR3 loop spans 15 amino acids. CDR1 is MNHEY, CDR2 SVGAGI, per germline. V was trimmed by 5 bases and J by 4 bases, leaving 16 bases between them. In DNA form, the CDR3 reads TGTGCCAGCAGTCAGCTCCCCTCCTTGGCAGATACGCAGTATTTT. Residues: CASSQLPSLADTQYF.

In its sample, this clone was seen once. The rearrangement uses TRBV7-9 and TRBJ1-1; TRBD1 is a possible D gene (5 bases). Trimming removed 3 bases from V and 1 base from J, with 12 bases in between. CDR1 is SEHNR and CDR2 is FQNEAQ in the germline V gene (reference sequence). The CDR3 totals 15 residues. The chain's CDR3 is CASSFQGLGNTEAFF. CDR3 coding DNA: TGTGCCAGCAGCTTCCAGGGTTTGGGGAACACTGAAGCTTTCTTT.

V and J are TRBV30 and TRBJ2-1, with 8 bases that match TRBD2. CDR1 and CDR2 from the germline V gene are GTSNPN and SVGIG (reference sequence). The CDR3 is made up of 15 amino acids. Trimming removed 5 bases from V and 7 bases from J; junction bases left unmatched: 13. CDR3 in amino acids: CAWHKLSGRGNEQFF. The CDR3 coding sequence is TGTGCCTGGCACAAACTCAGCGGGAGAGGGAATGAGCAGTTCTTC. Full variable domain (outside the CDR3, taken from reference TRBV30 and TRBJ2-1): SQTIHQWPATLVQPVGSPLSLECTVEGTSNPNLYWYRQAAGRGLQLLFYSVGIGQISSEVPQNLSASRPQDRQFILSSKKLLLSDSGFYLCAWHKLSGRGNEQFFGPGTRLTVL.

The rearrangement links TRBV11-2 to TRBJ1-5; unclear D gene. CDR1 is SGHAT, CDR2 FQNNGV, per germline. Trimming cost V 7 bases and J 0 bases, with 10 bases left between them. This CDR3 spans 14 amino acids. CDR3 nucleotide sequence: TGTGCCAGCAATGATAGATATAGCAATCAGCCCCAGCATTTT. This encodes CASNDRYSNQPQHF.

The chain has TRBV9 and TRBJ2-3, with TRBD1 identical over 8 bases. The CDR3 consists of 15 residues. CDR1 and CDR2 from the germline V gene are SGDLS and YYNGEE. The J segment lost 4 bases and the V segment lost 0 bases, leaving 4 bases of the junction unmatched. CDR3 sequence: CASSVEGRGPDTQYF. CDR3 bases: TGTGCCAGCAGCGTAGAGGGCAGGGGGCCAGATACGCAGTATTTT. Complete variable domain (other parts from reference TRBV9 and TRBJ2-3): DSGVTQTPKHLITATGQRVTLRCSPRSGDLSVYWYQQSLDQGLQFLIQYYNGEERAKGNILERFSAQQFPDLHSELNLSSLELGDSALYFCASSVEGRGPDTQYFGPGTRLTVL.

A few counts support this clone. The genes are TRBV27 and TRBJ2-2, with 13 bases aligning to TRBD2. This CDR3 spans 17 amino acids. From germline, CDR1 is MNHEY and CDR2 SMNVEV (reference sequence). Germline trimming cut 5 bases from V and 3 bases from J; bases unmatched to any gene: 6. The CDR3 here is CASSIGLAGAYTGELFF. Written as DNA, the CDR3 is TGTGCCAGCAGTATTGGACTAGCGGGGGCCTACACCGGGGAGCTGTTTTTT.

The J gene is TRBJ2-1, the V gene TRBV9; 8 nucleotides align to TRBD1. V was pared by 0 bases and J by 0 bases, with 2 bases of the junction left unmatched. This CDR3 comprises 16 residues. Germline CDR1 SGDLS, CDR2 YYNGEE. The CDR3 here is CASSVGQGASYNEQFF. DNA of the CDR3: TGTGCCAGCAGCGTAGGTCAGGGGGCCTCCTACAATGAGCAGTTCTTC.

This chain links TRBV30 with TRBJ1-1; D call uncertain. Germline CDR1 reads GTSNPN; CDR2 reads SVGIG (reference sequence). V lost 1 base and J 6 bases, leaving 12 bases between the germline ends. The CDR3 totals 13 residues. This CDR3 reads CAWSAGNLAEAFF. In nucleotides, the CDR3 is TGTGCCTGGAGTGCGGGGAATTTGGCTGAAGCTTTCTTT.

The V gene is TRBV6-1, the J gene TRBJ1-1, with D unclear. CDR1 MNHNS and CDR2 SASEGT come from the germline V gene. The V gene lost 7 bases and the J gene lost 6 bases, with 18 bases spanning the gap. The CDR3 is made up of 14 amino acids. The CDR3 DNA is TGTGCCAGCAACACCCACGGCAGGCGGGCTGAAGCTTTCTTT. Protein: CASNTHGRRAEAFF.

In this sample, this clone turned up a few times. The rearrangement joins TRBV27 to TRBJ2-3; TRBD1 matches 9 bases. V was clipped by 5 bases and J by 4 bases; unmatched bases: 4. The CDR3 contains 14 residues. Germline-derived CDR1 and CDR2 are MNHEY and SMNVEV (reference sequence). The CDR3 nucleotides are TGTGCCAGCAGTGGGCGGACAGGGGCAGATACGCAGTATTTT. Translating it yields CASSGRTGADTQYF.

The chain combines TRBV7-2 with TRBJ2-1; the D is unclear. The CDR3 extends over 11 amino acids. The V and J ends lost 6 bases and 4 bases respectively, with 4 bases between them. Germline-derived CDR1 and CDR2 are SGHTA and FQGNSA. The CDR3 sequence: CASRGYNEQFF. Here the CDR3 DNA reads TGTGCCAGCAGGGGATACAATGAGCAGTTCTTC.

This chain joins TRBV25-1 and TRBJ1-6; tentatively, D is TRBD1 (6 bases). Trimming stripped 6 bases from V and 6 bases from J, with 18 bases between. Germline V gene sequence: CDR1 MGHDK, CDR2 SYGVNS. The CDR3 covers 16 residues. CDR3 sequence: CASRIRGGAINSPLHF. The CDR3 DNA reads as TGTGCCAGCAGGATTAGGGGGGGGGCGATTAATTCACCCCTCCACTTT.

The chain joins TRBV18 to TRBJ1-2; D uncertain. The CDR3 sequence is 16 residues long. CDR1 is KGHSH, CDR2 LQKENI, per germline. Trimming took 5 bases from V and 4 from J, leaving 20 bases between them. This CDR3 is CASSTPLNAVIYGYTF. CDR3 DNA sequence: TGTGCCAGCTCAACGCCTCTTAACGCGGTTATCTATGGCTACACCTTC. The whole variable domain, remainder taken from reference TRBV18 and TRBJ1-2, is NAGVMQNPRHLVRRRGQEARLRCSPMKGHSHVYWYRQLPEEGLKFMVYLQKENIIDESGMPKERFSAEFPKEGPSILRIQQVVRGDSAAYFCASSTPLNAVIYGYTFGSGTRLTVV.

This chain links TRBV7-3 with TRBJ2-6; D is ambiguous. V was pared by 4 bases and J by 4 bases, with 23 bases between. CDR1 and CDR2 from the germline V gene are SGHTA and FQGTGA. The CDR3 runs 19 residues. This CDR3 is CASSSKDGTIRPGANVLTF. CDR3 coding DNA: TGTGCCAGCAGCTCTAAGGACGGAACAATCCGCCCCGGGGCCAACGTCCTGACTTTC.

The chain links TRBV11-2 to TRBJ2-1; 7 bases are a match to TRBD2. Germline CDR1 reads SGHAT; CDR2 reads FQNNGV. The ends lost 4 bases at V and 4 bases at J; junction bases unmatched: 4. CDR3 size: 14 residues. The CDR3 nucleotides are TGTGCCAGCAGCTCCGGGGGGAGATACAATGAGCAGTTCTTC. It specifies CASSSGGRYNEQFF.

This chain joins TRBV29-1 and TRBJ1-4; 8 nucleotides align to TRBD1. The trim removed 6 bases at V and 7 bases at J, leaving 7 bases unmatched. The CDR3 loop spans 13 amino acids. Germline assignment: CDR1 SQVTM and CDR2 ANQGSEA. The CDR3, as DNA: TGCAGCGTCCGACAGGGGAGCGGTGAAAAACTGTTTTTT. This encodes CSVRQGSGEKLFF.

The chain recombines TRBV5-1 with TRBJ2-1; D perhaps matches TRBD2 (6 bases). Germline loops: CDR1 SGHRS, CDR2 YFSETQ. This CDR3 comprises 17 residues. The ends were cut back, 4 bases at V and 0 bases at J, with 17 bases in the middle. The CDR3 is CASSGRGSGNSYNEQFF. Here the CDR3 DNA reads TGCGCCAGCAGCGGCCGCGGTAGCGGCAACTCCTACAATGAGCAGTTCTTC.